Presented here are 5 T cell receptor beta chains from one specimen sequenced in a study of cytomegalovirus exposure and HLA in healthy donors. PCR primers comprised 60 Vbeta and 13 Jbeta primers. Assay: immunoSEQ multiplex PCR; the TCRdb copy retains only in-frame clones and omits some. The sample carries about 100,000 clones, around four fifths recorded once. The specimen sequenced was PBMCs. The source is a middle-aged man in good health and CMV-seronegative.

The table lists this clone with a few counts. CDR3 region: CASSSKPRGQPQHF. The CDR3 nucleotides are TGTGCCAGCAGTTCAAAGCCCAGGGGTCAGCCCCAGCATTTT. The chain recombines TRBV6-5 with TRBJ1-5; a weak D match, TRBD1 (6 bases). From germline, CDR1 is MNHEY and CDR2 SVGAGI. The CDR3 consists of 14 residues. V dropped 4 bases and J dropped 6 bases, with 13 bases sitting between them.

This rearrangement joins TRBV7-9 to TRBJ2-5; 7 nucleotides line up with TRBD2. Germline assignment: CDR1 SEHNR and CDR2 FQNEAQ (reference sequence). The trim removed 1 base at V and 1 base at J, leaving 12 bases unmatched. This CDR3 contains 18 residues. The CDR3 protein is CASSLEAVGRGSQETQYF. The DNA of the CDR3 is TGTGCCAGCAGCTTAGAAGCCGTCGGGCGGGGGAGCCAAGAGACCCAGTACTTC. The full variable domain, completed using reference TRBV7-9 and TRBJ2-5, is DTGVSQNPRHKITKRGQNVTFRCDPISEHNRLYWYRQTLGQGPEFLTYFQNEAQLEKSRLLSDRFSAERPKGSFSTLEIQRTEQGDSAMYLCASSLEAVGRGSQETQYFGPGTRLLVL.

The rearrangement joins TRBV11-1 to TRBJ2-2; perhaps TRBD2 as D (6 bases). The CDR3 is 15 residues long. Germline lookup yields CDR1 SGHAT and CDR2 FQDESV (reference sequence). V was trimmed by 6 bases and J by 1 base, leaving 12 bases between them. The CDR3 spells CASRNPGGNTGELFF. For the CDR3, the DNA is TGTGCCAGCAGAAACCCCGGGGGGAACACCGGGGAGCTGTTTTTT.

The gene calls are TRBV7-6 and TRBJ2-1; the D is unclear. Trimming took 1 base from V and 5 from J, leaving 15 bases between them. This CDR3 has 16 residues. Germline V gives CDR1 SGHVS, CDR2 FNYEAQ. CDR3 sequence (DNA): TGTGCCAGCAGCTTAGGAAGTAGCTCGACCGACAATGAGCAGTTCTTC. Protein: CASSLGSSSTDNEQFF. Based on the CDR3 plus reference TRBV7-6 and TRBJ2-1, the full variable domain is GAGVSQSPRYKVTKRGQDVALRCDPISGHVSLYWYRQALGQGPEFLTYFNYEAQQDKSGLPNDRFSAERPEGSISTLTIQRTEQRDSAMYRCASSLGSSSTDNEQFFGPGTRLTVL.

Here the CDR3 DNA reads TGTGCCAGCAGCTTCCTCTCAGGGCGGGGGGGCCGCGAGCAGTACGTC. This codes for CASSFLSGRGGREQYV. The genes are TRBV11-2 and TRBJ2-7; 9 bases line up with TRBD2. CDR1 is SGHAT, CDR2 FQNNGV, per germline. The CDR3 contains 16 residues. V trimming: 3 bases; J trimming: 6 bases; junction bases outside the gene matches: 12.